This is a list of T cell receptor beta chains from one sample in a study of cytomegalovirus exposure and HLA in healthy donors. Profiling relied on immunoSEQ multiplex PCR, and the TCRdb table lists in-frame clones only, not all of them. Of approximately 190,000 clones listed, over 70% are singletons. The sample consisted of PBMCs. The receptors originated from a man aged 50 to 60 in good health and CMV-seronegative. The CDR3 runs from the conserved cysteine through the conserved F or W. D genes are given only for firm matches. The size of a clone is reported for some rows only, either as once, few or many, or as a class for expanded clones.

>TRBJ2-5|-|17|-|TRBV7-9
CASSLGATGQRRETQYF
TGTGCCAGCAGCTTAGGGGCCACCGGACAACGAAGGGAGACCCAGTACTTC
>TRBJ1-6|-|16|few|TRBV5-6
CASRAGARSYNSPLHF
TGTGCCAGCAGAGCAGGGGCCAGATCCTATAATTCACCCCTCCACTTT
>TRBJ2-7|TRBD1|17|-|TRBV14
CASSLTSGTGSNREQYF
TGTGCCAGCAGCCTTACTTCCGGGACAGGGAGCAATCGCGAGCAGTACTTC
>TRBJ1-5|-|13|-|TRBV2
CASKGEINQPQHF
TGTGCCAGCAAGGGGGAGATCAATCAGCCCCAGCATTTT
>TRBJ2-7|-|12|-|TRBV5-1
CASSTPTDEQYF
TGCGCCAGCAGCACCCCTACCGACGAGCAGTACTTC
>TRBJ1-6|TRBD1|15|-|TRBV7-9
CASSWTGDYNSPLHF
TGTGCCAGCAGCTGGACAGGGGACTATAATTCACCCCTCCACTTT
>TRBJ2-6|-|15|few|TRBV7-6
CASSLGGRGANVLTF
TGTGCCAGCAGCTTAGGGGGGCGAGGGGCCAACGTCCTGACTTTC
>TRBJ1-1|-|17|-|TRBV27
CASSSLALGGRNTEAFF
TGTGCCAGCAGTTCCTTAGCCCTAGGGGGAAGGAACACTGAAGCTTTCTTT
>TRBJ1-1|-|14|once|TRBV7-9
CASSLAERTSEAFF
TGTGCCAGCAGCTTAGCAGAGCGGACTTCTGAAGCTTTCTTT
>TRBJ1-5|-|15|-|TRBV2
CASSESGGKNQPQHF
TGTGCCAGCAGTGAAAGTGGCGGAAAGAATCAGCCCCAGCATTTT
>TRBJ1-1|-|14|-|TRBV4-1
CASSQIGEGTEAFF
TGCGCCAGCAGCCAAATCGGGGAGGGCACTGAAGCTTTCTTT
>TRBJ2-7|TRBD2|15|-|TRBV5-4
CASSSGGRGGYEQYF
TGTGCCAGCAGCTCGGGGGGGAGGGGTGGCTACGAGCAGTACTTC
>TRBJ2-3|-|13|once|TRBV9
CASSPTIADTQYF
TGTGCCAGCAGCCCGACTATCGCAGATACGCAGTATTTT
>TRBJ1-1|-|13|few|TRBV5-1
CASTPGGDTEAFF
TGCGCCAGCACCCCCGGGGGGGACACTGAAGCTTTCTTT
>TRBJ2-7|-|11|-|TRBV27
CASIQGYEQYF
TGTGCCAGCATTCAGGGCTACGAGCAGTACTTC
>TRBJ1-6|TRBD1|15|once|TRBV5-1
CASSSIGQGASPLHF
TGCGCCAGCAGCTCCATCGGACAGGGCGCTTCACCCCTCCACTTT
>TRBJ2-5|-|16|-|TRBV14
CASSQGQARIQETQYF
TGTGCCAGCAGCCAAGGACAGGCTCGGATTCAAGAGACCCAGTACTTC
>TRBJ1-4|TRBD1|15|few|TRBV4-1
CASSLQGAANEKLFF
TGCGCCAGCAGCTTACAGGGGGCCGCTAATGAAAAACTGTTTTTT
>TRBJ1-5|-|13|-|TRBV15
CATSRDDGGPQHF
TGTGCCACCAGCAGAGATGATGGAGGGCCCCAGCATTTT
>TRBJ2-7|TRBD1|13|-|TRBV4-3
CASSPGTGFEQYF
TGCGCCAGCAGTCCCGGGACAGGGTTCGAGCAGTACTTC
>TRBJ1-2|-|15|-|TRBV19
CASSVSGARNYGYTF
TGTGCCAGTAGTGTGTCAGGGGCCCGGAACTATGGCTACACCTTC
>TRBJ2-7|TRBD1|16|-|TRBV11-2
CASSPRGQGGIYEQYF
TGTGCCAGCAGCCCGAGGGGACAGGGAGGGATTTACGAGCAGTACTTC
>TRBJ1-6|TRBD1|21|-|TRBV15
CATSRGALETGRAVENSPLHF
TGTGCCACCAGCCGCGGAGCCCTAGAGACAGGGCGCGCTGTGGAGAATTCACCCCTCCACTTT
>TRBJ1-1|-|15|-|TRBV27
CASSYAGLMNTEAFF
TGTGCCAGCAGCTACGCAGGGCTCATGAACACTGAAGCTTTCTTT
>TRBJ1-5|-|13|few|TRBV19
CASSTEGRQPQHF
TGTGCCAGTAGTACTGAGGGCCGGCAGCCCCAGCATTTT
>TRBJ1-1|-|14|-|TRBV6-6
CASSPRLKTAEAFF
TGTGCCAGCAGCCCTAGACTGAAGACGGCTGAAGCTTTCTTT
>TRBJ1-1|-|11|-|TRBV20-1
CSATGNTEAFF
TGCAGTGCTACGGGGAACACTGAAGCTTTCTTT